This note documents a single TCR beta chain sequence. These data belong to a study of control samples from healthy donors and cancer patients. The assay was immunoSEQ multiplex PCR, and TCRdb's table has in-frame clones only and misses some. The sample holds about 12,000 clones, roughly 90% seen once. The germline V gene encodes CDR1 SGDLS and CDR2 YYNGEE. The CDR3 has 17 amino acids. The J segment lost 3 bases and the V segment lost 7 bases, leaving 15 bases of the junction unmatched. The sequence was obtained from a male donor with melanoma. The chain uses TRBV9 and TRBJ2-7; the match to TRBD1 covers 11 bases. The sequenced sample consisted of formalin-fixed, paraffin-embedded tissue. CDR3 protein: CASGDPGGQGASYEQYF. The CDR3 DNA follows: TGTGCCAGCGGCGACCCGGGTGGACAGGGGGCTAGCTACGAGCAGTACTTC.